This T cell receptor (beta chain) was sequenced during a study of OX40 agonist ivuxolimab in advanced cancers. Across the whole study: Patients were infused with ivuxolimab every 2 weeks at 0.01 to 10 mg/kg. Patients were over 65% male with ages about 23 to 80, mean approximately 62.

TCRdb's copy holds only in-frame clones and misses some; the assay was immunoSEQ multiplex PCR. In the table there are about 110,000 clones, approximately 90% of which are singletons. There are 14 residues in the CDR3. V was clipped by 5 bases and J by 4 bases; unmatched bases: 2. The germline V gene has CDR1 MNHEY and CDR2 SMNVEV (reference sequence). If patients had autoimmune disease history or systemic immunosuppression, they were excluded. The chain has TRBV27 and TRBJ1-6; the match to TRBD1 covers 7 bases. The clonotype comes from an adult with an advanced solid tumor such as melanoma, head and neck, liver or kidney cancer. This specimen consisted of CD4+ or CD8+ T cells sorted from blood, obtained in a trial of the OX40 agonist ivuxolimab. CDR3: CASSTTGYNSPLHF. The CDR3 DNA sequence: TGTGCCAGCAGTACGACAGGGTATAATTCACCCCTCCACTTT.